This T cell receptor (beta chain) was sequenced in a study of T cell responses to AZD1222 COVID-19 vaccine. Assay: immunoSEQ multiplex PCR; the TCRdb copy retains only in-frame clones and omits some. The data hold 90,000 to 120,000 clones, with approximately 89% observed a single time. This CDR3 is 14 amino acids long. Germline-derived CDR1 and CDR2 are SEHNR and FQNEAQ (reference sequence). With 6 bases clipped from V and 2 bases from J, the junction kept 2 bases outside the gene matches. This chain connects TRBV7-9 to TRBJ2-2; 8 bases align to TRBD1. Specimen: peripheral blood, collected on day 0 of AZD1222 vaccination. This clonotype originated in an adult in good health. CDR3 loop: CASRQGGNTGELFF. In DNA form, the CDR3 reads TGTGCCAGCAGACAGGGGGGAAACACCGGGGAGCTGTTTTTT.